Listed below are T cell receptor beta chains from one sample, sequenced in a study of OX40 agonist ivuxolimab in advanced cancers. This table comes from immunoSEQ multiplex PCR, and its TCRdb copy is limited to in-frame clones, with some not included. In the table there are about 45,000 clones, around 94% of which are singletons. The sequencing here drew on CD4+ or CD8+ T cells sorted from blood, taken in a trial of the OX40 agonist ivuxolimab. The receptor source for this set is an adult with an advanced solid tumor such as melanoma, head and neck, liver or kidney cancer. The conserved cysteine and the conserved F or W are not part of the CDR3 here.

V gene: TRBV4-2
J gene: TRBJ2-1
CDR3 protein: ASSQSGVRSPLYNEQF

V gene: TRBV6-5
J gene: TRBJ1-2
CDR3 protein: ASSYRDRDGYT

V gene: TRBV15
J gene: TRBJ2-1
CDR3 protein: ATSRDLREAYNEQF

V gene: TRBV18
J gene: TRBJ2-1
CDR3 protein: ASSPSGRVMLEQF

V gene: TRBV27
J gene: TRBJ2-7
CDR3 protein: ASSPRLNEQY

V gene: TRBV20-1
J gene: TRBJ1-2
CDR3 protein: SGQGDIGYT

V gene: TRBV27
J gene: TRBJ2-1
CDR3 protein: ASSPGLALSEQF

V gene: TRBV11-3
J gene: TRBJ2-2
CDR3 protein: ASSPGANTGELF

V gene: TRBV5-4
J gene: TRBJ2-7
CDR3 protein: ASSFDRGYEQY

V gene: TRBV9
J gene: TRBJ2-7
CDR3 protein: ASSVDFGSGYEQY

V gene: TRBV11-3
J gene: TRBJ2-2
CDR3 protein: ASSSYQREGNTGELF

V gene: TRBV27
J gene: TRBJ2-3
CDR3 protein: ASSYPSSTDTQY

V gene: TRBV27
J gene: TRBJ2-7
CDR3 protein: ASSALEREVVEQY

V gene: TRBV14
J gene: TRBJ2-3
CDR3 protein: ASSLLLAGVSDTQY